This TCR beta chain stems from a study of shared clonotypes between healthy human individuals. Overall study findings and caveats: Generation probabilities of non-shared clonotypes were lower (relative to those shared by all four donors). When naive CD4 clonotypes were compared across several donors, around 4.6% were shared.

J gave up 4 bases and V 3 bases, and 11 bases lay outside the gene matches. This CDR3 has 16 residues. The germline V gene has CDR1 ENHRY and CDR2 SYGVKD. With respect to this clone: Its matching antigen is unknown.

As defined, naive CD8 cells were CD45RO-negative and positively selected for CCR7, with terminally differentiated effector memory CD45RA+ cells excluded. Healthy HIV-negative adults with no recent acute infections or vaccinations were recruited as donors. Sequenced by immunoSEQ multiplex PCR; TCRdb stores in-frame clones only, minus some. Here the sample spans about 1.9 million clones, around 93% being singletons. Sequenced input: naive CD8+ T cells from PBMCs. The rearrangement links TRBV10-3 to TRBJ1-2; TRBD1 matches at 7 bases. This TCR derives from a man between 18 and 35 years old in good health. Some clones in this sample may be carry-over from other donors' samples. CDR3 sequence reads: CAISEDRVWGSYGYTF. CDR3 in DNA: TGTGCCATCAGTGAAGACAGGGTTTGGGGATCCTATGGCTACACCTTC.